Listed below are T cell receptor beta chains from one sample, sequenced in a study of cytomegalovirus exposure and HLA in healthy donors. Data came from immunoSEQ multiplex PCR; TCRdb stores just in-frame clones and leaves some out. The sample records a few hundred thousand clones, around 80% being singletons. The sample comprised PBMCs. Receptor source: a man in his forties or fifties in good health and CMV-seronegative. Each CDR3 is given with its conserved first and last residue. Fields, in order: CDR3 protein, CDR3 DNA, D gene, V gene, J gene, clone size. A D gene is named only where the DNA matches it firmly. Not every row has a clone size; where given, it reads once, few, many or a size class.

CDR3aa: CSVDGGSGNTIYF; CDR3nt: TGCAGCGTTGATGGAGGCTCTGGAAACACCATATATTTT; d_gene: .; v_gene: TRBV29-1; j_gene: TRBJ1-3; abundance: .
CDR3aa: CATSRVGSTYGYTF; CDR3nt: TGTGCCACCAGCAGAGTGGGGAGTACCTATGGCTACACCTTC; d_gene: .; v_gene: TRBV15; j_gene: TRBJ1-2; abundance: .
CDR3aa: CASSLSWGLGDNQPQHF; CDR3nt: TGTGCCAGCAGTTTATCTTGGGGTCTAGGGGACAATCAGCCCCAGCATTTT; d_gene: .; v_gene: TRBV27; j_gene: TRBJ1-5; abundance: few
CDR3aa: CASSTYKNTEAFF; CDR3nt: TGTGCCAGCAGTACGTACAAGAACACTGAAGCTTTCTTT; d_gene: .; v_gene: TRBV28; j_gene: TRBJ1-1; abundance: .
CDR3aa: CASSSPGGEQYF; CDR3nt: TGTGCCAGCAGCTCCCCAGGGGGCGAGCAGTACTTC; d_gene: TRBD1; v_gene: TRBV7-3; j_gene: TRBJ2-7; abundance: .
CDR3aa: CASSLGPNSYEQYF; CDR3nt: TGTGCCAGCAGTTTAGGGCCCAACTCCTACGAGCAGTACTTC; d_gene: .; v_gene: TRBV7-8; j_gene: TRBJ2-7; abundance: .
CDR3aa: CASSPGTGEQPQHF; CDR3nt: TGTGCCAGCTCACCAGGGACAGGGGAACAGCCCCAGCATTTT; d_gene: TRBD1; v_gene: TRBV18; j_gene: TRBJ1-5; abundance: few
CDR3aa: CASSPTGANEKLFF; CDR3nt: TGTGCCAGCAGCCCTACGGGGGCTAATGAAAAACTGTTTTTT; d_gene: .; v_gene: TRBV7-9; j_gene: TRBJ1-4; abundance: .
CDR3aa: CASSNQDYYEQYF; CDR3nt: TGTGCCAGCAGCAATCAGGATTACTACGAGCAGTACTTC; d_gene: .; v_gene: TRBV6-6; j_gene: TRBJ2-7; abundance: .
CDR3aa: CASSQTLAGGTDTQYF; CDR3nt: TGCGCCAGCAGCCAGACGCTAGCGGGGGGCACAGATACGCAGTATTTT; d_gene: TRBD2; v_gene: TRBV4-1; j_gene: TRBJ2-3; abundance: .
CDR3aa: CASVPGQGSEQYF; CDR3nt: TGTGCTAGTGTCCCGGGACAGGGGTCCGAGCAGTACTTC; d_gene: TRBD1; v_gene: TRBV12-5; j_gene: TRBJ2-7; abundance: .
CDR3aa: CASSLNSEGNEQFF; CDR3nt: TGTGCCAGCAGCTTAAATTCCGAGGGTAATGAGCAGTTCTTC; d_gene: .; v_gene: TRBV7-9; j_gene: TRBJ2-1; abundance: .
CDR3aa: CASSMMGLAGWYNEQFF; CDR3nt: TGTGCCAGTAGTATGATGGGACTAGCGGGATGGTACAATGAGCAGTTCTTC; d_gene: TRBD2; v_gene: TRBV19; j_gene: TRBJ2-1; abundance: .
CDR3aa: CASSSPGLRGNEQFF; CDR3nt: TGTGCCAGCAGCTCCCCGGGCCTTCGGGGCAATGAGCAGTTCTTC; d_gene: .; v_gene: TRBV5-4; j_gene: TRBJ2-1; abundance: .
CDR3aa: CASSLQFANTGELFF; CDR3nt: TGCGCCAGCAGCCTGCAGTTCGCGAACACCGGGGAGCTGTTTTTT; d_gene: .; v_gene: TRBV5-1; j_gene: TRBJ2-2; abundance: once
CDR3aa: CASSRSLPGELFF; CDR3nt: TGTGCCAGCAGCCGGTCCCTCCCCGGGGAGCTGTTTTTT; d_gene: .; v_gene: TRBV5-6; j_gene: TRBJ2-2; abundance: once
CDR3aa: CASSPTGEANYGYTF; CDR3nt: TGTGCCAGCAGCCCGACAGGGGAGGCTAACTATGGCTACACCTTC; d_gene: TRBD1; v_gene: TRBV6-6; j_gene: TRBJ1-2; abundance: few
CDR3aa: CASRGPYEQYF; CDR3nt: TGTGCCAGCAGGGGCCCCTACGAGCAGTACTTC; d_gene: .; v_gene: TRBV6-5; j_gene: TRBJ2-7; abundance: .
CDR3aa: CASSGGQYRTDTQYF; CDR3nt: TGTGCCAGCAGCGGGGGACAGTACCGCACAGATACGCAGTATTTT; d_gene: TRBD1; v_gene: TRBV7-2; j_gene: TRBJ2-3; abundance: .
CDR3aa: CATSRSGQHQPQHF; CDR3nt: TGTGCCACCAGCAGATCAGGGCAGCATCAGCCCCAGCATTTT; d_gene: .; v_gene: TRBV15; j_gene: TRBJ1-5; abundance: .
CDR3aa: CAISEIAGGNEAFF; CDR3nt: TGTGCCATCAGTGAAATCGCAGGGGGCAATGAAGCTTTCTTT; d_gene: TRBD1; v_gene: TRBV10-3; j_gene: TRBJ1-1; abundance: .
CDR3aa: CSSSLPATSGADEQFF; CDR3nt: TGTTCCAGCAGCCTCCCCGCGACTAGCGGGGCCGATGAGCAGTTCTTC; d_gene: TRBD2; v_gene: TRBV7-9; j_gene: TRBJ2-1; abundance: .
CDR3aa: CSSSLGGHLTDTQYF; CDR3nt: TGTTCCAGCAGCTTAGGGGGCCACCTCACAGATACGCAGTATTTT; d_gene: TRBD1; v_gene: TRBV7-9; j_gene: TRBJ2-3; abundance: once
CDR3aa: CASSPRTGSDYGYTF; CDR3nt: TGTGCCAGCAGCCCGCGGACAGGTTCAGACTATGGCTACACCTTC; d_gene: TRBD1; v_gene: TRBV7-2; j_gene: TRBJ1-2; abundance: .
CDR3aa: CASSLASGGLVADTQYF; CDR3nt: TGCGCCAGCAGCTTGGCCTCCGGCGGGCTGGTTGCAGATACGCAGTATTTT; d_gene: .; v_gene: TRBV5-1; j_gene: TRBJ2-3; abundance: once
CDR3aa: CSVDRGANEQYF; CDR3nt: TGCAGCGTTGATAGGGGCGCCAACGAGCAGTACTTC; d_gene: .; v_gene: TRBV29-1; j_gene: TRBJ2-7; abundance: .
CDR3aa: CASSKSGDSYNEQFF; CDR3nt: TGTGCCAGTAGTAAAAGCGGGGACTCCTACAATGAGCAGTTCTTC; d_gene: TRBD2; v_gene: TRBV19; j_gene: TRBJ2-1; abundance: .
CDR3aa: CASSKGGDEKLFF; CDR3nt: TGTGCCAGTAGTAAGGGGGGGGATGAAAAACTGTTTTTT; d_gene: .; v_gene: TRBV19; j_gene: TRBJ1-4; abundance: few
CDR3aa: CSSPGLAGGGGQFF; CDR3nt: TGCAGCTCGCCAGGACTAGCGGGAGGTGGGGGGCAGTTCTTC; d_gene: TRBD2; v_gene: TRBV29-1; j_gene: TRBJ2-1; abundance: .
CDR3aa: CSVEGQGAFDGYTF; CDR3nt: TGCAGCGTAGAAGGACAGGGGGCATTTGATGGCTACACCTTC; d_gene: TRBD1; v_gene: TRBV29-1; j_gene: TRBJ1-2; abundance: once
CDR3aa: CASSFQGGFYNEQFF; CDR3nt: TGTGCCAGCAGCTTCCAGGGGGGATTCTACAATGAGCAGTTCTTC; d_gene: .; v_gene: TRBV5-4; j_gene: TRBJ2-1; abundance: .
CDR3aa: CASQGWTGELFF; CDR3nt: TGTGCCAGCCAGGGATGGACCGGGGAGCTGTTTTTT; d_gene: .; v_gene: TRBV6-5; j_gene: TRBJ2-2; abundance: .
CDR3aa: CASSLYPDRDTQYF; CDR3nt: TGTGCCAGCAGTTTATACCCAGACAGAGATACGCAGTATTTT; d_gene: .; v_gene: TRBV27; j_gene: TRBJ2-3; abundance: .
CDR3aa: CASSFMGAGGQETQYF; CDR3nt: TGTGCCAGCAGTTTTATGGGGGCAGGGGGGCAAGAGACCCAGTACTTC; d_gene: .; v_gene: TRBV28; j_gene: TRBJ2-5; abundance: .
CDR3aa: CASSLGTGPSAQYF; CDR3nt: TGTGCCAGCAGCTTAGGGACAGGGCCATCGGCCCAGTACTTC; d_gene: TRBD1; v_gene: TRBV7-7; j_gene: TRBJ2-5; abundance: .
CDR3aa: CASSSTRREKETQYF; CDR3nt: TGTGCCAGCAGTTCCACTAGACGGGAAAAAGAGACCCAGTACTTC; d_gene: .; v_gene: TRBV28; j_gene: TRBJ2-5; abundance: .
CDR3aa: CASSLAGAGNTIYF; CDR3nt: TGTGCCAGCAGTTTAGCCGGGGCTGGAAACACCATATATTTT; d_gene: .; v_gene: TRBV27; j_gene: TRBJ1-3; abundance: .
CDR3aa: CASRPRARAYEQYF; CDR3nt: TGTGCCAGCAGGCCCAGGGCAAGGGCCTACGAGCAGTACTTC; d_gene: .; v_gene: TRBV6-1; j_gene: TRBJ2-7; abundance: .
CDR3aa: CASSPRGLNTEAFF; CDR3nt: TGTGCCAGCAGTCCCCGAGGGTTGAACACTGAAGCTTTCTTT; d_gene: .; v_gene: TRBV27; j_gene: TRBJ1-1; abundance: .
CDR3aa: CSVFRGGDGYTF; CDR3nt: TGCAGCGTTTTTAGAGGCGGAGATGGCTACACCTTC; d_gene: .; v_gene: TRBV29-1; j_gene: TRBJ1-2; abundance: .
CDR3aa: CASSYATGVGYTF; CDR3nt: TGTGCCAGCAGTTACGCAACAGGGGTTGGCTACACCTTC; d_gene: TRBD1; v_gene: TRBV6-5; j_gene: TRBJ1-2; abundance: .
CDR3aa: CATSRRVGANYGYTF; CDR3nt: TGTGCCACCAGCAGAAGGGTAGGGGCTAACTATGGCTACACCTTC; d_gene: .; v_gene: TRBV15; j_gene: TRBJ1-2; abundance: .
CDR3aa: CATSREGGFSTDTQYF; CDR3nt: TGTGCCACCAGCAGAGAGGGGGGTTTTAGCACAGATACGCAGTATTTT; d_gene: .; v_gene: TRBV15; j_gene: TRBJ2-3; abundance: few
CDR3aa: CASSGGQGSEAFF; CDR3nt: TGTGCCAGCAGCGGGGGACAGGGCTCTGAAGCTTTCTTT; d_gene: TRBD1; v_gene: TRBV7-3; j_gene: TRBJ1-1; abundance: few
CDR3aa: CASGGGTVNTEAFF; CDR3nt: TGTGCCAGTGGGGGGGGGACGGTGAACACTGAAGCTTTCTTT; d_gene: .; v_gene: TRBV19; j_gene: TRBJ1-1; abundance: .